The TCR beta chain under discussion was sequenced for a study of T cells after yellow fever vaccination. Study-level background: Researchers used SMART-Seq v4 Ultra Low Input to prepare fractions that had low cell numbers.

Findings and limits, study-wide: Peaking on day 5 versus 15, the secondary response was faster but weaker.

TCRdb recomputed calls from the 5' RACE reads with MiXCR, one row per CDR3 protein. In the table there are fewer than 650,000 distinct CDR3 sequences, 21% of which are singletons. Concerning this clonotype: Antigen specificity is unknown.

V lost 3 bases, J lost 0 bases, and 6 bases lay in between. CDR3 length equals 14 residues. CDR1 and CDR2 from the germline V gene are DFQATT and SNEGSKA (reference sequence). The sequenced sample was PBMCs, obtained 20 to 25 days after the first yellow fever vaccination. V usage is TRBV20-1 and J usage is TRBJ1-6, with unresolved D. The source of this sequence is a young man who received the YFV17D yellow fever vaccine. The DNA of the CDR3 is TGCAGTGCTAGCAGGAGCTCCTATAATTCACCCCTCCACTTT. Translating it yields CSASRSSYNSPLHF.